These 22 T cell receptor beta chains were sequenced from one sample in a study of CD8 T cells in Susac syndrome. RNA was extracted with the RNeasy kit, and a quantity of about 0.5 to 1 ug was reverse transcribed using random hexamers. TCRdb re-called the immunoSEQ multiplex PCR reads with MiXCR, one entry per CDR3 protein. The profile shows around 270,000 distinct CDR3 sequences, approximately 85% of them singletons. The sample was CD8+ T cells from PBMCs. These receptors all stem from a human donor with multiple sclerosis.

The gene calls are TRBV11-2 and TRBJ1-5; D call uncertain. V lost 0 bases to trimming and J lost 0 bases, with 6 bases between them. This CDR3 contains 15 residues. Germline assignment: CDR1 SGHAT and CDR2 FQNNGV. The DNA of the CDR3 is TGTGCCAGCAGCTTAGAGCACAGTAGCAATCAGCCCCAGCATTTT. Its translation is CASSLEHSSNQPQHF. Full variable domain (outside the CDR3, taken from reference TRBV11-2 and TRBJ1-5): EAGVAQSPRYKIIEKRQSVAFWCNPISGHATLYWYQQILGQGPKLLIQFQNNGVVDDSQLPKDRFSAERLKGVDSTLKIQPAKLEDSAVYLCASSLEHSSNQPQHFGDGTRLSIL.

The chain joins TRBV7-8 to TRBJ2-7; TRBD2 matches 9 bases. Germline V lookup: CDR1 SGHVS, CDR2 FQNEAQ. The J segment lost 3 bases and the V segment lost 2 bases, leaving 11 bases of the junction unmatched. The CDR3 spans 17 residues. Here the CDR3 reads CASSLRSGSEKLYEQYF. CDR3 sequence (DNA): TGTGCCAGCAGCTTACGTAGCGGGAGCGAGAAGCTCTACGAGCAGTACTTC.

CDR3 nucleotide sequence: TGTGCCAGCAGCCCCGGGACGGGATACGCGTCTCCTGAAAAACTGTTTTTT. It codes for CASSPGTGYASPEKLFF. V and J are TRBV7-9 and TRBJ1-4; D may be TRBD1 (5 bases). The CDR3 sequence is 17 residues long. In germline, CDR1 is SEHNR, CDR2 FQNEAQ (reference sequence). With 5 bases removed from V and 7 bases from J, the gap between germline ends came to 23 bases.

The chain links TRBV15 to TRBJ2-5; weak D call: TRBD2 (5 bases). Looked up from germline, CDR1 is LNHNV and CDR2 is YYDKDF (reference sequence). The CDR3 totals 14 residues. The V gene lost 0 bases and the J gene lost 1 base, with 6 bases spanning the gap. The DNA of the CDR3 is TGTGCCACCAGCAGAGAACGGGGCCAAGAGACCCAGTACTTC. Protein sequence: CATSRERGQETQYF.

This clonotype was observed a few times. The chain couples TRBV4-3 to TRBJ2-7; the D gene is possibly TRBD1 (6 bases). The CDR3 has 14 amino acids. Per germline, CDR1 LGHNA and CDR2 YSLEER. Trimming pared 1 base from V and 1 base from J, leaving 8 bases between. The CDR3 here is CASSQGQDSYEQYF. For the CDR3, the DNA is TGCGCCAGCAGCCAAGGACAGGATTCCTACGAGCAGTACTTC.

V usage is TRBV5-4 and J usage is TRBJ2-7, with D possibly being TRBD1 or TRBD2 (5 bases each). CDR1 is SGHNT, CDR2 YYREEE, per germline (reference sequence). CDR3 length equals 13 residues. V was cut by 3 bases and J by 2 bases, with 9 bases left in between. CDR3 DNA sequence: TGTGCCAGCAGCTCCCGGGACGCCTACGAGCAGTACTTC. This encodes CASSSRDAYEQYF. Full variable domain (rest looked up from reference TRBV5-4 and TRBJ2-7): ETGVTQSPTHLIKTRGQQVTLRCSSQSGHNTVSWYQQALGQGPQFIFQYYREEENGRGNFPPRFSGLQFPNYSSELNVNALELDDSALYLCASSSRDAYEQYFGPGTRLTVT.

This chain links TRBV15 with TRBJ1-2, with D perhaps TRBD1 (6 bases). The CDR3 length is 16 residues. Between the trimmed V and J ends, which lost 4 bases and 3 bases, there was a span of 18 bases. The germline CDR1 and CDR2 sequences are LNHNV and YYDKDF (reference sequence). This chain's CDR3 is CATSKSEDRFDYGYTF. Written as DNA, the CDR3 is TGTGCCACCAGCAAATCCGAAGACAGGTTCGACTATGGCTACACCTTC.

This chain links TRBV29-1 with TRBJ1-1, with D unresolved. V was trimmed by 0 bases and J by 1 base, leaving 9 bases between them. CDR3 length equals 14 residues. Germline loops: CDR1 SQVTM, CDR2 ANQGSEA. The DNA of the CDR3 is TGCAGCGTTGAAGATGAGCCACGGAACACTGAAGCTTTCTTT. Encoded protein: CSVEDEPRNTEAFF.

J is TRBJ1-5 and V is TRBV9; the D gene is possibly TRBD1 (6 bases). The V gene's germline CDR1 is SGDLS and CDR2 YYNGEE. The V gene lost 3 bases and the J gene lost 0 bases, with 10 bases spanning the gap. This CDR3 has 15 residues. CDR3 DNA: TGTGCCAGCAGCGAGACAGGCCGTAGCAATCAGCCCCAGCATTTT. Translation: CASSETGRSNQPQHF.

The chain is built from TRBV5-4 and TRBJ2-7, with no clear D. CDR1 and CDR2 (germline): SGHNT, YYREEE (reference sequence). This CDR3 comprises 16 residues. Trimming shortened V by 0 bases and J by 2 bases, and 15 bases separated the two germline ends. The CDR3 DNA is TGTGCCAGCAGCTTGGCCACGGCAGGCGATACCTACGAGCAGTACTTC. Amino acids: CASSLATAGDTYEQYF.

The genes are TRBV20-1 and TRBJ2-1; possibly TRBD2 for D (6 bases). Trimming removed 5 bases from V and 2 bases from J, with 19 bases in between. The CDR3 sequence is 16 residues long. In germline, CDR1 is DFQATT, CDR2 SNEGSKA (reference sequence). The CDR3 region is CSARRLGGVAYNEQFF. The CDR3 nucleotides are TGCAGTGCTCGCCGGCTGGGGGGAGTGGCCTACAATGAGCAGTTCTTC.

The rearrangement joins TRBV11-1 to TRBJ2-7; tentative D call: TRBD2 (7 bases). V was pared by 4 bases and J by 8 bases, with 18 bases between. CDR1 SGHAT and CDR2 FQDESV come from the germline V gene (reference sequence). The CDR3 is made up of 14 amino acids. The CDR3 spells CASSSAGASKQQYF. CDR3 sequence (DNA): TGTGCCAGCAGCTCGGCGGGGGCCTCCAAACAGCAGTACTTC.

This chain's CDR3 is CASSYKFWGNEQFF. DNA of the CDR3: TGTGCCAGTAGTTATAAATTCTGGGGAAATGAGCAGTTCTTC. The V and J genes are TRBV19 and TRBJ2-1; D gene unclear. The CDR3 contains 14 residues. The V and J ends lost 5 bases and 7 bases respectively, with 15 bases between them. CDR1 is LNHDA and CDR2 is SQIVND in the germline V gene (reference sequence).

The J gene is TRBJ1-1, the V gene TRBV10-3; 9 nucleotides align to TRBD1. The CDR3 totals 17 residues. CDR1 and CDR2 (germline): ENHRY, SYGVKD. V shed 2 bases and J 4 bases; nucleotides not matched to a gene: 11. The CDR3 DNA is TGTGCCATCAGTGAGCCCCTACAGGGGGCAGGGGGCACTGAAGCTTTCTTT. Protein product: CAISEPLQGAGGTEAFF.

The chain employs TRBV20-1 and TRBJ2-7; D is possibly TRBD2 (5 bases). The CDR3 sequence is 12 residues long. Germline CDR1 and CDR2: DFQATT and SNEGSKA (reference sequence). DNA of the CDR3: TGCAGCACCTCAGCGGAATCCTACGAGCAGTACTTC. Its protein product is CSTSAESYEQYF.

The chain couples TRBV20-1 to TRBJ1-5; D might be TRBD1 (5 bases). Trimming shortened V by 0 bases and J by 0 bases, and 12 bases separated the two germline ends. The CDR3 runs 16 residues. Looked up from germline, CDR1 is DFQATT and CDR2 is SNEGSKA (reference sequence). The chain's CDR3 is CSARDQGAPSNQPQHF. As DNA, the CDR3 is TGCAGTGCTAGAGACCAGGGAGCCCCTAGCAATCAGCCCCAGCATTTT.

This rearrangement joins TRBV29-1 to TRBJ1-1; D perhaps matches TRBD1 (5 bases). Germline values: CDR1 SQVTM, CDR2 ANQGSEA. Trimming removed 6 bases from V and 11 bases from J, with 16 bases in between. CDR3 length equals 11 residues. As DNA, the CDR3 is TGCAGCGTCATGTTGGGGGAGTGGGCTTTCTTT. Translated: CSVMLGEWAFF.

This chain connects TRBV12-3 or TRBV12-4 to TRBJ1-2, with 10 bases that match TRBD1. The CDR3 has 15 amino acids. V shed 5 bases, J shed 7 bases, and the junction held 10 bases outside the gene matches. The CDR3 here is CASSPPDRGFSGYTF. The CDR3 region has the DNA TGTGCCAGCAGTCCGCCGGACAGGGGGTTTAGTGGCTACACCTTC.

This clonotype was detected a few times. The rearrangement uses TRBV7-8 and TRBJ2-7; no firm D call. V lost 1 base, J lost 0 bases, and 10 bases lay in between. This CDR3 has 15 residues. The germline V gene encodes CDR1 SGHVS and CDR2 FQNEAQ. CDR3 sequence reads: CASSLVDGPSYEQYF. The CDR3 DNA follows: TGTGCCAGCAGCTTAGTAGACGGGCCCTCCTACGAGCAGTACTTC.

The chain uses TRBV20-1 and TRBJ2-1, with D possibly TRBD2 on 6 matching bases. Germline CDR1 and CDR2: DFQATT and SNEGSKA (reference sequence). V lost 6 bases, J lost 8 bases, and 23 bases lay in between. The CDR3 runs to 15 residues. CDR3 protein: CSARPGLRDVDEQFF. The CDR3 DNA sequence: TGCAGTGCACGGCCGGGACTTCGAGACGTCGATGAGCAGTTCTTC.

The chain carries TRBV9 and TRBJ2-3, with 8 bases fitting TRBD2. CDR3 length: 15 amino acids. The V segment lost 2 bases and the J segment 4 bases; nucleotides outside the gene matches: 6. CDR1 and CDR2 (germline): SGDLS, YYNGEE. CDR3 in amino acids: CASSVERESADTQYF. CDR3 in DNA: TGTGCCAGCAGCGTGGAGCGGGAGTCGGCAGATACGCAGTATTTT.

The chain is built from TRBV29-1 and TRBJ2-2; perhaps TRBD1 as D (5 bases). Germline V gene sequence: CDR1 SQVTM, CDR2 ANQGSEA. Trimming cost V 2 bases and J 6 bases, with 10 bases left between them. The CDR3 spans 13 residues. The CDR3 protein is CSVESGWAGELFF. Written as DNA, the CDR3 is TGCAGCGTTGAATCAGGGTGGGCCGGGGAGCTGTTTTTT.